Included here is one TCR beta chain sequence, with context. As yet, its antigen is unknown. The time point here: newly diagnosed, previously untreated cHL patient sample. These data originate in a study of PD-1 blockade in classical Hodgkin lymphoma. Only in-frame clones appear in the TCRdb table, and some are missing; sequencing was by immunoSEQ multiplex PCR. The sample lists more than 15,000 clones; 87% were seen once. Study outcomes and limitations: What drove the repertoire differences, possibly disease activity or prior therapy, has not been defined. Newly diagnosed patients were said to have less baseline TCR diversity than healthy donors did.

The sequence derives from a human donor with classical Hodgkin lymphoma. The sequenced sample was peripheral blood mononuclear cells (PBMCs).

As DNA, the CDR3 is TGTGCCAGCAGCCCGGGACAGGCCAACTACGAGCAGTACTTC. This gives the protein CASSPGQANYEQYF. The chain combines TRBV28 with TRBJ2-5; 8 bases line up with TRBD1. TRBJ2-7 explains the end of the DNA better; the J call may be wrong. This CDR3 region has 14 residues. In germline, CDR1 is MDHEN, CDR2 SYDVKM.